A single sample is the source of the 5 T cell receptor beta chains below, sequenced in a study of cytomegalovirus exposure and HLA in healthy donors. PCR primers comprised 60 Vbeta and 13 Jbeta primers. Clones were sequenced by immunoSEQ multiplex PCR, and TCRdb holds only the in-frame ones, with some missing. The repertoire table contains under 90,000 clones. Sequencing was carried out using PBMCs. The receptors stem from a man in his fifties or sixties in good health and CMV-seropositive.

The CDR3 region is CASSRNTLDGNTEAFF. The CDR3 DNA sequence: TGCGCCAGCAGCCGGAATACCCTAGACGGAAACACTGAAGCTTTCTTT. The rearrangement uses TRBV5-1 and TRBJ1-1; the D is unclear. The CDR3 extends over 16 amino acids. Germline-derived CDR1 and CDR2 are SGHRS and YFSETQ. V lost 4 bases and J 2 bases, leaving 18 bases between the germline ends. The full variable domain, in which reference TRBV5-1 and TRBJ1-1 provide the parts outside the CDR3, is KAGVTQTPRYLIKTRGQQVTLSCSPISGHRSVSWYQQTPGQGLQFLFEYFSETQRNKGNFPGRFSGRQFSNSRSEMNVSTLELGDSALYLCASSRNTLDGNTEAFFGQGTRLTVV.

This chain uses TRBV5-1 with TRBJ2-1; TRBD2 matches at 7 bases. V dropped 0 bases and J dropped 7; count of bases not matched to a gene: 7. This CDR3 is built from 15 residues. Germline CDR1 SGHRS, CDR2 YFSETQ. CDR3 loop: CASSLGSSGNNEQFF. In DNA form, the CDR3 reads TGCGCCAGCAGCTTGGGGTCTAGCGGCAATAATGAGCAGTTCTTC.

CDR3 in DNA: TGTGCCAGCAGTTTTAACAATGAGCAGTTCTTC. Translating it yields CASSFNNEQFF. This rearrangement joins TRBV27 to TRBJ2-1; no reliable D call. With 3 bases removed from V and 5 bases from J, the gap between germline ends came to 2 bases. Looked up from germline, CDR1 is MNHEY and CDR2 is SMNVEV (reference sequence). CDR3 size: 11 residues.

V is TRBV4-3 and J is TRBJ1-2, with 7 nucleotides matching TRBD1. CDR1 and CDR2 (germline): LGHNA, YSLEER. This CDR3 spans 14 amino acids. J was trimmed by 4 bases and V by 0 bases; bases with no gene match: 2. The CDR3 nucleotides read TGCGCCAGCAGCCAAGAGGCAGGGGGCTATGGCTACACCTTC. This codes for CASSQEAGGYGYTF.

The chain uses TRBV4-3 and TRBJ2-3, with 8 positions matching TRBD2. CDR1 is LGHNA, CDR2 YSLEER, per germline. The CDR3 covers 15 residues. J gave up 3 bases and V 3 bases, and 5 bases lay outside the gene matches. The CDR3 protein is CASSHQRERTDTQYF. The CDR3, as DNA: TGCGCCAGCAGCCATCAGCGGGAGAGGACAGATACGCAGTATTTT.